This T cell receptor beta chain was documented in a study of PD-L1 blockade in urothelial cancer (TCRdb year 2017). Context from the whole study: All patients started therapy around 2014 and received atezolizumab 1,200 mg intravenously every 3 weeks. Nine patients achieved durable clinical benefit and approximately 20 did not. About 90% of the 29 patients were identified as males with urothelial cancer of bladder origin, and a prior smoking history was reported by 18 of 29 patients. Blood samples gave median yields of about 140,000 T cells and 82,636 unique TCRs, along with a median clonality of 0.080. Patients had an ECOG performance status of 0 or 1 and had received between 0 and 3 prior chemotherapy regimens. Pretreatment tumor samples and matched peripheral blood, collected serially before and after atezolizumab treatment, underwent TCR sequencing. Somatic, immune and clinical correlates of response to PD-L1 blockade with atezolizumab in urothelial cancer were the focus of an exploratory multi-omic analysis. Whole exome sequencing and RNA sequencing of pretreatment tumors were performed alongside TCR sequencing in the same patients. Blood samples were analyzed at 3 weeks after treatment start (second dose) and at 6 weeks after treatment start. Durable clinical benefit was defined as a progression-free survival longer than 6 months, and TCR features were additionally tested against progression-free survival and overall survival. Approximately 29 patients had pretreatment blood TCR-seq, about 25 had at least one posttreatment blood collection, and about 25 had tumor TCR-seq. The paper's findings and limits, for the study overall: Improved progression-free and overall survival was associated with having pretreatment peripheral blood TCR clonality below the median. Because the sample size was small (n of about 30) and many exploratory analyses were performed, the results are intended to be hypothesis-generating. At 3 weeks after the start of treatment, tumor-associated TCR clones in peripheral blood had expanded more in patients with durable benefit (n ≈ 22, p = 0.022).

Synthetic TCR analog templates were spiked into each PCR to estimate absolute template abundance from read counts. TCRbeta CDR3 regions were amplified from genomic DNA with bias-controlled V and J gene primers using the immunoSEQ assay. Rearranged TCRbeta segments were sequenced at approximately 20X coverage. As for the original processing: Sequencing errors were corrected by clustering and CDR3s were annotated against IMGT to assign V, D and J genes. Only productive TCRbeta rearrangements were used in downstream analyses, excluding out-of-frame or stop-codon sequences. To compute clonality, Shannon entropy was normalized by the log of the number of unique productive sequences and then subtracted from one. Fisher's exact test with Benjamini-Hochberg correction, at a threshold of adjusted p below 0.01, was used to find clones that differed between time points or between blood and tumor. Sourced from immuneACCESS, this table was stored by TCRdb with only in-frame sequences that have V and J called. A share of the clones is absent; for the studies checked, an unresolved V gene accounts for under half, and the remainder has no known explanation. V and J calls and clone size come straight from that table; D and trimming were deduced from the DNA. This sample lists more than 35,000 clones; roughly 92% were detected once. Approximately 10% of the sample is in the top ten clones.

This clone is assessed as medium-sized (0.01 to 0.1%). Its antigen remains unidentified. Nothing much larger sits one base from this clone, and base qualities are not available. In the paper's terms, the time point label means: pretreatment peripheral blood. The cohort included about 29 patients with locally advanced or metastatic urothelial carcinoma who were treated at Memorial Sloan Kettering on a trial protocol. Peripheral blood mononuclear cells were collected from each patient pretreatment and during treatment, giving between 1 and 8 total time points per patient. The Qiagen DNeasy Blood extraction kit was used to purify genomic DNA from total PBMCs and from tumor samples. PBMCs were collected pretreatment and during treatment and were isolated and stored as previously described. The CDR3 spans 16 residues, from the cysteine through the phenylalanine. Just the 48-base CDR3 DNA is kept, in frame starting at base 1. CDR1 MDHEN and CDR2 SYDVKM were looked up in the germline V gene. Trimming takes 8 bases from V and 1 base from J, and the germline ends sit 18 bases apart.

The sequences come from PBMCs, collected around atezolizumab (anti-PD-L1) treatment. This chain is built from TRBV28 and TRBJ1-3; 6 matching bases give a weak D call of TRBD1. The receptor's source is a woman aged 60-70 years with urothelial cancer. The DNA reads TGTGCCAGCTCGCCCCAGGGGTTCTGGTCTGGAAACACCATATATTTT. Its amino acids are CASSPQGFWSGNTIYF.